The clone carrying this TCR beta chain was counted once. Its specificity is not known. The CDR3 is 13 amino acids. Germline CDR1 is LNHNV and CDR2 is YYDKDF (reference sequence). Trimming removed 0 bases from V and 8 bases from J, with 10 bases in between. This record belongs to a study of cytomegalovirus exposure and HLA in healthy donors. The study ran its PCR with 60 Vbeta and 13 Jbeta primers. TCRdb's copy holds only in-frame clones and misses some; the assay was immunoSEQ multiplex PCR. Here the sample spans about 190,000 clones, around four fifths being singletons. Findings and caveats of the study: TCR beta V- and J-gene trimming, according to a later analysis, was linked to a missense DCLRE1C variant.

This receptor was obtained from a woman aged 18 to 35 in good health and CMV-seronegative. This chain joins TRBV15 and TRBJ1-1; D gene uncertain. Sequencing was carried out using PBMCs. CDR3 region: CATSRDSSAEAFF. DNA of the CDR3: TGTGCCACCAGCAGAGATTCGAGTGCCGAAGCTTTCTTT.